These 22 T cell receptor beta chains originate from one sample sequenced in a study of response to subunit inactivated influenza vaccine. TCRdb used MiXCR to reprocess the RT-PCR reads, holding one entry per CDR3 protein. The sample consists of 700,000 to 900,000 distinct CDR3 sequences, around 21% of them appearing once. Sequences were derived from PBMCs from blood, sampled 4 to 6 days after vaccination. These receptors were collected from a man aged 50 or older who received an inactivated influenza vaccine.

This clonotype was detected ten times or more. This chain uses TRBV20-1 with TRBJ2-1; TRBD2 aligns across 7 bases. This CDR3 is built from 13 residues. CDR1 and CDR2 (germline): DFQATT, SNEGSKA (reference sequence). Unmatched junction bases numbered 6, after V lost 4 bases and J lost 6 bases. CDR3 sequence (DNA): TGCAGTGCTATAAGCGGGACCGTCAATGAGCAGTTCTTC. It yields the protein CSAISGTVNEQFF.

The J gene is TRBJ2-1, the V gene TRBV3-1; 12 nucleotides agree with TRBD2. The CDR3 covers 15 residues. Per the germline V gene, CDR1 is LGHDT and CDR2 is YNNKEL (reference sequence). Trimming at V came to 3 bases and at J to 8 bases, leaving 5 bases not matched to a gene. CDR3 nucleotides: TGTGCCAGCAGCCACCTAGCGGGGGGGCTCGATGAGCAGTTCTTC. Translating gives CASSHLAGGLDEQFF.

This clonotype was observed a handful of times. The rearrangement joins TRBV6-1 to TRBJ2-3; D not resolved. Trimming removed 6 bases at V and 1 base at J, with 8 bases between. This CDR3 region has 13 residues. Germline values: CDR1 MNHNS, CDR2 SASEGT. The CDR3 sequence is CASRELRTDTQYF. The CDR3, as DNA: TGTGCCAGCAGGGAATTGCGCACAGATACGCAGTATTTT.

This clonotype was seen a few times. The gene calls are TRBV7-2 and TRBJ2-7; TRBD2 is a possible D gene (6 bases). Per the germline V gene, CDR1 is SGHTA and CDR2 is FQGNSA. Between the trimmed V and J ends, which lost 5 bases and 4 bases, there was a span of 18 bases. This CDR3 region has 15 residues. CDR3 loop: CASSPSSTGVYEQYF. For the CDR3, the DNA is TGTGCCAGCAGCCCCTCATCGACGGGGGTTTACGAGCAGTACTTC. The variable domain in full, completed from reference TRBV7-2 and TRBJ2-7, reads GAGVSQSPSNKVTEKGKDVELRCDPISGHTALYWYRQSLGQGLEFLIYFQGNSAPDKSGLPSDRFSAERTGGSVSTLTIQRTQQEDSAVYLCASSPSSTGVYEQYFGPGTRLTVT.

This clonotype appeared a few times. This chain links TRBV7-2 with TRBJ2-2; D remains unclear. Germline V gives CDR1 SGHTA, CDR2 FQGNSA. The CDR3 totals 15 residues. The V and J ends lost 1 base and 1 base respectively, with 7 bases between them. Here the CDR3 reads CASSLGRLNTGELFF. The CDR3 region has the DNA TGTGCCAGCAGCTTAGGGAGACTGAACACCGGGGAGCTGTTTTTT.

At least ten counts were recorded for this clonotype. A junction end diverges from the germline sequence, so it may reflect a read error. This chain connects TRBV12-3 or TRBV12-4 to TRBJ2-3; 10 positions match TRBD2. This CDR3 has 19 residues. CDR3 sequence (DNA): TGTGCCTGCAGTTTTTTTCCTAGCGGGAGACGGGATCGCACAGATACGCAGTATTTT. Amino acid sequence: CACSFFPSGRRDRTDTQYF.

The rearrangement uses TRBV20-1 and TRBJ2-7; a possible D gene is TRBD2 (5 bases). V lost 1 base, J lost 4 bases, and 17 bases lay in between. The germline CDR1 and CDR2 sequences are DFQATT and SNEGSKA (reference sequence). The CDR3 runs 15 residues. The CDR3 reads CSARVLRVLDYEQYF. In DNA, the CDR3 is TGCAGTGCTAGAGTATTGCGGGTACTCGATTACGAGCAGTACTTC.

The CDR3 sequence is CASSLTTRSTEAFF. The CDR3 nucleotides are TGTGCCAGCAGCTTGACAACCCGGAGCACTGAAGCTTTCTTT. The chain combines TRBV5-6 with TRBJ1-1; no reliable D call. The CDR3 covers 14 residues. V was clipped by 1 base and J by 4 bases, with 11 bases between them. From germline, CDR1 is SGHDT and CDR2 YYEEEE. The full variable domain, completed using reference TRBV5-6 and TRBJ1-1, is DAGVTQSPTHLIKTRGQQVTLRCSPKSGHDTVSWYQQALGQGPQFIFQYYEEEERQRGNFPDRFSGHQFPNYSSELNVNALLLGDSALYLCASSLTTRSTEAFFGQGTRLTVV.

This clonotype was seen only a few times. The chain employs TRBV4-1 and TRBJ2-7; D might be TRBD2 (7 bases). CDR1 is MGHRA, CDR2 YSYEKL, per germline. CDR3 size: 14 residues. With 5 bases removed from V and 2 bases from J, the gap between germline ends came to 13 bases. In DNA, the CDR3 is TGCGCCAGCAGCAAAGGGGGGGGAACCTACGAGCAGTACTTC. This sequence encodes CASSKGGGTYEQYF.

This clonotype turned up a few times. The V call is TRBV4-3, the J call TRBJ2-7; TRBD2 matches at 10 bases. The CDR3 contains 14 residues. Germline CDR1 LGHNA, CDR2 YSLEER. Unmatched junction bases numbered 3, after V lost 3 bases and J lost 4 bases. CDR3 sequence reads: CASSHSGRNYEQYF. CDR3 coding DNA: TGCGCCAGCAGCCATAGCGGGAGGAATTACGAGCAGTACTTC.

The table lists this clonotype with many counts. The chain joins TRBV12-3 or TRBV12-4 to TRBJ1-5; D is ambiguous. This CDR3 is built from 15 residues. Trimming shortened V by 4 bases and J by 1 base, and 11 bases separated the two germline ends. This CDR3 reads CASSSPTISNQPQHF. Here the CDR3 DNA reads TGTGCCAGCAGTTCCCCGACAATCAGCAATCAGCCCCAGCATTTT.

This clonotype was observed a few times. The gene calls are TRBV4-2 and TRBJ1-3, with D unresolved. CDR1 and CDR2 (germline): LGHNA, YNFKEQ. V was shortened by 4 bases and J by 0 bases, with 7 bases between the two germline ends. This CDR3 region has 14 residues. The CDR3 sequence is CASSPDLSGNTIYF. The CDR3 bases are TGTGCCAGCAGCCCCGACCTCTCTGGAAACACCATATATTTT.

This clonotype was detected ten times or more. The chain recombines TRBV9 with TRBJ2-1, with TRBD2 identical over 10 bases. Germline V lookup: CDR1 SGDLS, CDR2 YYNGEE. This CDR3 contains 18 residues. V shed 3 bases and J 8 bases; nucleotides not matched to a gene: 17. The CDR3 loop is CASSAGLASAYKGDEQFF. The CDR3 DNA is TGTGCCAGCAGCGCGGGACTAGCGTCGGCTTACAAGGGAGATGAGCAGTTCTTC.

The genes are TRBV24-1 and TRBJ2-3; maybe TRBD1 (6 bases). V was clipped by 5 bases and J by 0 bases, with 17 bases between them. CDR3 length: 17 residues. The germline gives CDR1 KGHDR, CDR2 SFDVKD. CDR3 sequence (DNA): TGTGCCACCAGTGGATGGACCTTAACAGGGAGCACAGATACGCAGTATTTT. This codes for CATSGWTLTGSTDTQYF.

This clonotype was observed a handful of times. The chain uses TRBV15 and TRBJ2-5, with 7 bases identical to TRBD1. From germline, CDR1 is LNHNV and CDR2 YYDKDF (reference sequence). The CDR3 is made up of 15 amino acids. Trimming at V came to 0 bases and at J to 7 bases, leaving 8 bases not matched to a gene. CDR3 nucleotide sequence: TGTGCCACCAGCAGAGATCCGACAGGGTTGGGGACCCAGTACTTC. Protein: CATSRDPTGLGTQYF.

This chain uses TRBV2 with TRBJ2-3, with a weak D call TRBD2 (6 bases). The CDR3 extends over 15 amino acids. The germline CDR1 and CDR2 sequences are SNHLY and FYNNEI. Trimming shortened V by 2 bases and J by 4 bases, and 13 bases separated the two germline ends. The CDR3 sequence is CASSEQAGRADTQYF. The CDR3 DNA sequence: TGTGCCAGCAGTGAACAGGCGGGAAGGGCAGATACGCAGTATTTT.

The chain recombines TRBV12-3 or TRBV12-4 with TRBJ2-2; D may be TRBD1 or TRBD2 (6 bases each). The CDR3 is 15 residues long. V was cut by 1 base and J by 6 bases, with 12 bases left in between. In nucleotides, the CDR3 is TGTGCCAGCAGTTTAGTGGGGGGCGCCTCCGGGGAGCTGTTTTTT. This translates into CASSLVGGASGELFF.

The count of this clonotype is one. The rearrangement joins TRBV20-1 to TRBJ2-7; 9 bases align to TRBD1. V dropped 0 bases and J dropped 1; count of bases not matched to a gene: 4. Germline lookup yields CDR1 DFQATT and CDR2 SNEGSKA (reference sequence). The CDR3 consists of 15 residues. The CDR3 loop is CSAREGTGISYEQYF. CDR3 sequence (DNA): TGCAGTGCTAGAGAAGGGACAGGGATTTCCTACGAGCAGTACTTC.

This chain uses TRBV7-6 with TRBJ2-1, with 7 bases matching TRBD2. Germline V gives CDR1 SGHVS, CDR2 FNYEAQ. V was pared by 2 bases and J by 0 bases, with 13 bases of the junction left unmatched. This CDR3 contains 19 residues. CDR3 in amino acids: CASSLRDSGPPSSYNEQFF. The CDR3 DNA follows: TGTGCCAGCAGCTTAAGGGATAGCGGGCCACCGAGCTCCTACAATGAGCAGTTCTTC.

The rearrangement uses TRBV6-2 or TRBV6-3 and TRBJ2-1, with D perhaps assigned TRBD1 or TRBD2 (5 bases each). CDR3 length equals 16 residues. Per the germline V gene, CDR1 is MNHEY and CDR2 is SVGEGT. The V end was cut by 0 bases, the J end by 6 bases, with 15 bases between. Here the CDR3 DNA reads TGTGCCAGCAGTTACTCGAGGTCGGGACCACCCAATGAGCAGTTCTTC. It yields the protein CASSYSRSGPPNEQFF.

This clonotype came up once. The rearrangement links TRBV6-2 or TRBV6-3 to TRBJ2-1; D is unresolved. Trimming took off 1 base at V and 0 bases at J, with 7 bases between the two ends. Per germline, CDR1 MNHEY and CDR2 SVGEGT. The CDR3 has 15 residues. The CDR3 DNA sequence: TGTGCCAGCAGTTACTACCTCAGCTCCTACAATGAGCAGTTCTTC. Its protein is CASSYYLSSYNEQFF.

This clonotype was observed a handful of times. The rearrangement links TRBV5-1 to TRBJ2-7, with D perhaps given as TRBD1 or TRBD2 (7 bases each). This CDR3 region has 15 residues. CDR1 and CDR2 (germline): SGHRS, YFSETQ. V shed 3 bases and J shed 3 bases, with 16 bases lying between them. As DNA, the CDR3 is TGCGCCAGCAGCTGGGAGGGACAGACGTACTACGAGCAGTACTTC. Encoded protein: CASSWEGQTYYEQYF.